The 28 T cell receptor beta chains listed next were all sequenced from one sample in a study of blood T cell repertoires in COVID-19 (dated by TCRdb to 2018 to 2021). The library was produced with the immunoSEQ multiplex PCR assay. In TCRdb, the immuneACCESS table is reduced to in-frame sequences with V and J assigned. These tables do not hold every clone; where another copy was compared, an unresolved V gene accounts for under half, and the others remain unexplained. Here the sample has about 210,000 clones; 83% occur a single time. The top ten clones comprise under 3.5% of the sample. Specimen: peripheral blood. These receptors came from a man aged 50 to 59 with active or convalescent COVID-19.

The V call is TRBV4-1, the J call TRBJ2-6; TRBD1 agrees at 7 bases. Looked up from germline, CDR1 is MGHRA and CDR2 is YSYEKL. The CDR3 sequence is 18 residues long. Losses at the gene ends were 6 bases for V and 0 bases for J; bases not matched to a gene: 11. The CDR3 nucleotides are TGCGCCAGCAGTCGAGCGACGGGACAGATCTCTGGGGCCAACGTCCTGACTTTC. Translating it yields CASSRATGQISGANVLTF.

In its sample, this clone was seen once. This chain joins TRBV5-6 and TRBJ2-5, with unresolved D. The CDR3 spans 14 residues. V dropped 4 bases and J dropped 4 bases, with 14 bases sitting between them. Germline V lookup: CDR1 SGHDT, CDR2 YYEEEE. The CDR3 nucleotides read TGTGCCAGCAGCCGAGGAAACTTTGGAGAGACCCAGTACTTC. As protein: CASSRGNFGETQYF.

The chain recombines TRBV6-2 or TRBV6-3 with TRBJ2-5; a weak D match, TRBD2 (5 bases). The CDR3 is 14 residues long. V shed 4 bases and J shed 4 bases, with 13 bases lying between them. The germline V gene encodes CDR1 MNHEY and CDR2 SVGEGT. CDR3 sequence: CASSSTRPVETQYF. DNA for the CDR3: TGTGCCAGCAGTTCAACTAGGCCGGTAGAGACCCAGTACTTC.

A single count supports this clone. The chain is built from TRBV3-1 (or the pseudogene TRBV3-2) and TRBJ1-3; no definite D call. CDR3 size: 15 residues. The ends were cut back, 8 bases at V and 0 bases at J, with 14 bases in the middle. The germline V gene has CDR1 LGHDT and CDR2 YNNKEL (reference sequence). CDR3: CASSRGWSSGNTIYF. CDR3 coding DNA: TGTGCCAGCTCCCGAGGTTGGAGCTCTGGAAACACCATATATTTT.

This sequence joins TRBV5-8 and TRBJ1-5, with D possibly being TRBD1 (6 bases). V gave up 7 bases and J gave up 4 bases, with 18 bases separating them. Germline-derived CDR1 and CDR2 are SGHTS and YDEGEE. The CDR3 runs 15 residues. CDR3 DNA sequence: TGTGCCAGCTCGGCCCACAGGGCGGGTAATCAGCCCCAGCATTTT. Its translation: CASSAHRAGNQPQHF. The full variable domain, rest sourced from reference TRBV5-8 and TRBJ1-5, is EAGVTQSPTHLIKTRGQQATLRCSPISGHTSVYWYQQALGLGLQFLLWYDEGEERNRGNFPPRFSGRQFPNYSSELNVNALELEDSALYLCASSAHRAGNQPQHFGDGTRLSIL.

This chain joins TRBV19 and TRBJ1-1; no clear D gene. V was pared by 3 bases and J by 4 bases, with 12 bases between. Germline V gene lookup returns CDR1 LNHDA and CDR2 SQIVND (reference sequence). The CDR3 is 14 residues long. The CDR3 reads CASSIPGRSTEAFF. The CDR3 coding sequence is TGTGCCAGTAGTATCCCCGGTAGGAGCACTGAAGCTTTCTTT. Together with reference TRBV19 and TRBJ1-1, the CDR3 gives the full variable domain: DGGITQSPKYLFRKEGQNVTLSCEQNLNHDAMYWYRQDPGQGLRLIYYSQIVNDFQKGDIAEGYSVSREKKESFPLTVTSAQKNPTAFYLCASSIPGRSTEAFFGQGTRLTVV.

The chain recombines TRBV9 with TRBJ1-4; 7 nucleotides align to TRBD1. The germline CDR1 and CDR2 sequences are SGDLS and YYNGEE. The CDR3 contains 17 residues. V lost 0 bases and J lost 7; bases outside the gene matches: 12. CDR3 nucleotide sequence: TGTGCCAGCAGCGTAGCTTTCGGAGGGCCAGGGGGTGAAAAACTGTTTTTT. This codes for CASSVAFGGPGGEKLFF. The full variable domain, in which reference TRBV9 and TRBJ1-4 provide the parts outside the CDR3, is DSGVTQTPKHLITATGQRVTLRCSPRSGDLSVYWYQQSLDQGLQFLIQYYNGEERAKGNILERFSAQQFPDLHSELNLSSLELGDSALYFCASSVAFGGPGGEKLFFGSGTQLSVL.

This chain connects TRBV7-9 to TRBJ1-5; D unclear. The CDR3 has 14 residues. V lost 3 bases and J 2 bases, leaving 8 bases between the germline ends. Germline CDR1 and CDR2: SEHNR and FQNEAQ (reference sequence). The CDR3 region has the DNA TGTGCCAGCAGCTTTACCGGGGGCAATCAGCCCCAGCATTTT. Residues: CASSFTGGNQPQHF.

In this sample, this clone turned up once. The chain combines TRBV19 with TRBJ1-1, with D possibly matching TRBD1 (6 bases). Trimming took 4 bases from V and 1 from J, leaving 10 bases between them. The CDR3 spans 14 residues. Germline-derived CDR1 and CDR2 are LNHDA and SQIVND (reference sequence). The DNA of the CDR3 is TGTGCCAGTAGTACGAGGGGGTGGAACACTGAAGCTTTCTTT. Encoded protein: CASSTRGWNTEAFF.

The chain joins TRBV6-5 to TRBJ1-5; the D gene is possibly TRBD1 (6 bases). CDR1 and CDR2 from the germline V gene are MNHEY and SVGAGI. With 5 bases removed from V and 7 bases from J, the gap between germline ends came to 12 bases. The CDR3 sequence is 13 residues long. The CDR3 reads CASSIDRYQPQHF. The CDR3 coding sequence is TGTGCCAGCAGTATTGACAGGTACCAGCCCCAGCATTTT.

The V call is TRBV7-2, the J call TRBJ2-1; perhaps TRBD2 as D (5 bases). The germline V gene has CDR1 SGHTA and CDR2 FQGNSA. Trimming cost V 5 bases and J 0 bases, with 11 bases left between them. CDR3 size: 15 residues. DNA of the CDR3: TGTGCCAGCAGCCCTTGGGAGACCTCCTACAATGAGCAGTTCTTC. Its translation is CASSPWETSYNEQFF.

This clone appeared a few times. J is TRBJ1-1 and V is TRBV5-1, with D tentatively TRBD1 (6 bases). This CDR3 is built from 13 residues. Germline V gene sequence: CDR1 SGHRS, CDR2 YFSETQ. V lost 0 bases and J 11 bases, leaving 14 bases between the germline ends. The CDR3 here is CASSLDWSQGAFF. DNA of the CDR3: TGCGCCAGCAGCTTGGATTGGTCCCAGGGGGCTTTCTTT.

In this sample, this clone turned up many times. This sequence joins TRBV6-1 and TRBJ2-2; 12 bases agree with TRBD2. The J segment lost 6 bases and the V segment lost 2 bases, leaving 1 base of the junction unmatched. CDR3 length: 15 amino acids. CDR1 is MNHNS and CDR2 is SASEGT in the germline V gene. This CDR3 reads CASSESSGGAGELFF. The CDR3, as DNA: TGTGCCAGCAGTGAATCTAGCGGGGGGGCCGGGGAGCTGTTTTTT.

The CDR3 spells CASSALLAGGPVEQFF. The DNA for the CDR3 is TGTGCCAGTAGTGCCCTACTAGCGGGGGGGCCGGTTGAGCAGTTCTTC. J is TRBJ2-1 and V is TRBV19; TRBD2 aligns across 13 bases. Germline V gene data show CDR1 as LNHDA and CDR2 as SQIVND (reference sequence). The CDR3 sequence is 16 residues long. Trimming cost V 5 bases and J 9 bases; bases outside gene matches: 10.

This clone was counted once. The chain links TRBV21-1 to TRBJ2-1; the listed D gene, TRBD1, was not tested against the DNA. TRBV21-1 is deemed a pseudogene. CDR3 length: 11 amino acids. The CDR3 loop reads CASTQLDEQFF. CDR3 nucleotide sequence: TGTGCCAGCACCCAGTTGGATGAGCAGTTCTTC.

The CDR3 loop is CASSLVGGLDEQFF. CDR3 sequence (DNA): TGCGCCAGCAGCTTGGTAGGGGGCTTGGATGAGCAGTTCTTC. V gene TRBV5-1 combines with J gene TRBJ2-1; 7 nucleotides align to TRBD1. This CDR3 spans 14 amino acids. In germline, CDR1 is SGHRS, CDR2 YFSETQ. With 0 bases clipped from V and 8 bases from J, the junction kept 5 bases outside the gene matches.

The chain combines TRBV3-1 (or the pseudogene TRBV3-2) with TRBJ1-1, with D unclear. The CDR3 is made up of 16 amino acids. CDR1 is LGHDT and CDR2 is YNNKEL in the germline V gene (reference sequence). Trimming removed 4 bases from V and 4 bases from J, with 19 bases in between. CDR3 nucleotide sequence: TGTGCCAGCAGCCTCCCCGGCCTAGTGTCGGGCACTGAAGCTTTCTTT. It translates to CASSLPGLVSGTEAFF.

The chain is built from TRBV10-1 and TRBJ1-5; D may be TRBD1 (5 bases). The CDR3 has 13 residues. V lost 3 bases to trimming and J lost 7 bases, with 10 bases between them. Germline lookup yields CDR1 WNHNN and CDR2 SYGVQD (reference sequence). CDR3 bases: TGCGCCAGCAGTGAAGGGGTATCCCAGCCCCAGCATTTT. Its protein is CASSEGVSQPQHF.

The chain is built from TRBV6-6 and TRBJ1-5, with D perhaps matching TRBD1 (5 bases). V was shortened by 7 bases and J by 1 base, with 5 bases between the two germline ends. Germline V gene data show CDR1 as MNHNY and CDR2 as SVGAGI (reference sequence). The CDR3 spans 12 residues. The CDR3 coding sequence is TGTGCCAGCACAGGGAGCAATCAGCCCCAGCATTTT. As protein: CASTGSNQPQHF.

The chain uses TRBV9 and TRBJ2-7; 9 bases match TRBD2. CDR1 SGDLS and CDR2 YYNGEE come from the germline V gene. This CDR3 is 14 amino acids long. V was pared by 1 base and J by 4 bases, with 3 bases of the junction left unmatched. The CDR3 reads CASSVRAGGYEQYF. The CDR3 DNA follows: TGTGCCAGCAGCGTAAGGGCGGGAGGGTACGAGCAGTACTTC.

The chain has TRBV28 and TRBJ2-7; the D gene is possibly TRBD1 (5 bases). Germline V CDR1 and CDR2: MDHEN, SYDVKM. The CDR3 length is 15 residues. The V and J ends lost 3 bases and 1 base respectively, with 13 bases between them. The CDR3, as DNA: TGTGCCAGCAGTTTCGTACAGGACCTTTCCTACGAGCAGTACTTC. As protein: CASSFVQDLSYEQYF.

The chain has TRBV12-2 and TRBJ2-2; the table's D call, TRBD1, was not checked against the DNA. TRBV12-2 is a documented pseudogene. This CDR3 contains 16 residues. CDR3 region: CASRNTGTENTGELFF. The CDR3 nucleotides read TGTGCAAGTCGCAATACCGGGACAGAGAACACCGGGGAGCTGTTTTTT.

The V call is TRBV7-6, the J call TRBJ2-1, with 8 positions matching TRBD1. The CDR3 length is 17 residues. Per the germline V gene, CDR1 is SGHVS and CDR2 is FNYEAQ. The V and J ends lost 2 bases and 8 bases, in that order; junction bases with no gene match: 14. CDR3 bases: TGTGCCAGCAGCTTAAGTCGAGGGCAGGGGGCGCCGGATGAGCAGTTCTTC. This codes for CASSLSRGQGAPDEQFF.

This chain links TRBV2 with TRBJ1-2, with D tentatively TRBD1 (5 bases). The CDR3 length is 14 residues. V lost 4 bases to trimming and J lost 2 bases, with 11 bases between them. Germline-derived CDR1 and CDR2 are SNHLY and FYNNEI. The CDR3 spells CASSGGEGNYGYTF. The CDR3 DNA sequence: TGTGCCAGCAGTGGAGGGGAGGGGAACTATGGCTACACCTTC.

The rearrangement joins TRBV18 to TRBJ1-1, with 7 bases matching TRBD1. CDR3 length: 15 residues. V gave up 3 bases and J gave up 1 base; unmatched junction bases: 5. Germline V gene sequence: CDR1 KGHSH, CDR2 LQKENI. CDR3 amino acids: CASSPIGGSNTEAFF. CDR3 sequence (DNA): TGTGCCAGCTCACCGATAGGGGGCTCGAACACTGAAGCTTTCTTT.

V and J are TRBV24-1 and TRBJ2-5; 8 bases are shared with TRBD1. CDR1 and CDR2 from the germline V gene are KGHDR and SFDVKD. There are 13 residues in the CDR3. V lost 6 bases and J lost 4; bases outside the gene matches: 3. The CDR3 is CATSRTGTETQYF. For the CDR3, the DNA is TGTGCCACCAGTCGGACAGGGACAGAGACCCAGTACTTC.

This chain links TRBV18 with TRBJ1-2, with 7 bases aligning to TRBD1. Germline assignment: CDR1 KGHSH and CDR2 LQKENI. The CDR3 totals 14 residues. V dropped 2 bases and J dropped 4; count of bases not matched to a gene: 4. The CDR3 region is CASSPKGGGYGYTF. CDR3 nucleotides: TGTGCCAGCTCACCAAAAGGGGGCGGCTATGGCTACACCTTC.

This clone has just a few counts. The genes are TRBV7-9 and TRBJ2-3; no reliable D call. Per the germline V gene, CDR1 is SEHNR and CDR2 is FQNEAQ (reference sequence). Trimming cost V 2 bases and J 5 bases, with 8 bases left between them. The length of the CDR3 is 13 residues. The CDR3 loop reads CASSLLAEDTQYF. The CDR3 DNA follows: TGTGCCAGCAGCTTACTGGCCGAAGATACGCAGTATTTT.